The 17 T cell receptor beta chains given below trace back to one sample, sequenced in a study of blood T cell repertoires in COVID-19. Sequencing used immunoSEQ multiplex PCR; TCRdb keeps in-frame clones, though not all of them. This table holds some 130,000 clones, about 92% found once. The sequencing sample was made of peripheral blood. The receptor set was obtained from a man between 50 and 59 years old with active COVID-19.

V is TRBV5-1 and J is TRBJ1-1, with 7 bases fitting TRBD1. Looked up from germline, CDR1 is SGHRS and CDR2 is YFSETQ. V lost 3 bases and J lost 1; bases outside the gene matches: 21. CDR3 length: 20 residues. CDR3 amino acids: CASSSNPMPGQLLGNTEAFF. CDR3 coding DNA: TGCGCCAGCAGCTCTAACCCAATGCCGGGACAGTTGCTTGGGAACACTGAAGCTTTCTTT.

V gene TRBV7-8 combines with J gene TRBJ2-3; 10 nucleotides align to TRBD1. V was pared by 6 bases and J by 6 bases, with 18 bases of the junction left unmatched. The CDR3 covers 18 residues. Germline V gene data show CDR1 as SGHVS and CDR2 as FQNEAQ. In DNA, the CDR3 is TGTGCCAGCAGACACAGCAGATATGGGGACAGGGGAAAGGATACGCAGTATTTT. This gives the protein CASRHSRYGDRGKDTQYF.

The chain carries TRBV5-6 and TRBJ1-3; D may be TRBD1 (5 bases). Trimming removed 0 bases at V and 3 bases at J, with 13 bases between. Germline CDR1 and CDR2: SGHDT and YYEEEE. This CDR3 is built from 16 residues. For the CDR3, the DNA is TGTGCCAGCAGCTTGGGGGGACTCACTCGTGGAAACACCATATATTTT. Translation gives CASSLGGLTRGNTIYF. Full variable domain (outside the CDR3, taken from reference TRBV5-6 and TRBJ1-3): DAGVTQSPTHLIKTRGQQVTLRCSPKSGHDTVSWYQQALGQGPQFIFQYYEEEERQRGNFPDRFSGHQFPNYSSELNVNALLLGDSALYLCASSLGGLTRGNTIYFGEGSWLTVV.

This clone was found once. V and J are TRBV6-4 and TRBJ1-3; no clear D gene. The CDR3 loop spans 16 amino acids. Germline V gives CDR1 MRHNA, CDR2 SNTAGT. V was shortened by 0 bases and J by 4 bases, with 13 bases between the two germline ends. CDR3 sequence: CASSDSPVTKGNTIYF. In DNA, the CDR3 is TGTGCCAGCAGTGACTCTCCCGTCACTAAGGGAAACACCATATATTTT.

The CDR3 sequence is CASSPDSFNYGYTF. CDR3 sequence (DNA): TGTGCCAGCAGCCCCGACAGTTTTAACTATGGCTACACCTTC. The genes are TRBV7-2 and TRBJ1-2, with D possibly matching TRBD1 (5 bases). The V end lost 5 bases, the J end lost 1 base, and 11 bases lay between the germline ends. This CDR3 has 14 residues. Germline V gene sequence: CDR1 SGHTA, CDR2 FQGNSA.

The rearrangement uses TRBV5-1 and TRBJ1-4; D not resolved. The ends were cut back, 0 bases at V and 10 bases at J, with 7 bases in the middle. Germline V lookup: CDR1 SGHRS, CDR2 YFSETQ. This CDR3 has 12 residues. CDR3 nucleotides: TGCGCCAGCAGCTTGGGGGCGGGAAAACTGTTTTTT. This translates into CASSLGAGKLFF.

J is TRBJ1-1 and V is TRBV28; 8 bases map to TRBD1. There are 12 residues in the CDR3. The germline V gene encodes CDR1 MDHEN and CDR2 SYDVKM. V lost 6 bases and J lost 9; bases outside the gene matches: 6. The CDR3 reads CASSLGQGKAFF. The CDR3 DNA sequence: TGTGCCAGCAGCCTCGGACAGGGAAAAGCTTTCTTT.

This chain uses TRBV11-3 with TRBJ2-3; 8 nucleotides align to TRBD2. The V and J ends lost 0 bases and 5 bases, in that order; junction bases with no gene match: 7. CDR1 is SGHNT and CDR2 is YENEEA in the germline V gene. The CDR3 runs to 16 residues. The CDR3 loop reads CASSLDSAGAGDTQYF. The CDR3 DNA is TGTGCCAGCAGCTTAGATTCAGCGGGAGCTGGAGATACGCAGTATTTT.

V gene TRBV3-1 (or the pseudogene TRBV3-2) combines with J gene TRBJ2-1; 12 bases agree with TRBD2. Germline CDR1 reads LGHDT; CDR2 reads YNNKEL (reference sequence). The CDR3 totals 15 residues. Germline trimming cut 6 bases from V and 2 bases from J; bases unmatched to any gene: 2. In DNA form, the CDR3 reads TGTGCCAGCAGACCTAGCGGGGGGGCCTACAATGAGCAGTTCTTC. This translates into CASRPSGGAYNEQFF.

This sequence joins TRBV7-9 and TRBJ1-5; D is uncertain. Between the trimmed V and J ends, which lost 5 bases and 7 bases, there was a span of 9 bases. The V gene's germline CDR1 is SEHNR and CDR2 FQNEAQ (reference sequence). The CDR3 has 12 amino acids. The CDR3 loop is CASSPESQPQHF. The CDR3 DNA reads TGTGCCAGCAGCCCGGAGTCACAGCCCCAGCATTTT.

The chain combines TRBV3-1 (or the pseudogene TRBV3-2) with TRBJ1-6; D is ambiguous. Per the germline V gene, CDR1 is LGHDT and CDR2 is YNNKEL (reference sequence). The CDR3 is 13 residues long. V lost 4 bases and J 10 bases, leaving 11 bases between the germline ends. The CDR3 nucleotides are TGTGCCAGCAGCCCCGACACGGGGTCACCCCTCCACTTT. This codes for CASSPDTGSPLHF.

The rearrangement uses TRBV7-9 and TRBJ1-6; D call uncertain. The V gene lost 0 bases and the J gene lost 4 bases, with 7 bases spanning the gap. Germline V gives CDR1 SEHNR, CDR2 FQNEAQ (reference sequence). This CDR3 is built from 15 residues. CDR3 sequence: CASSLARGYNSPLHF. The CDR3 DNA reads TGTGCCAGCAGCTTAGCGCGCGGGTATAATTCACCCCTCCACTTT.

The chain recombines TRBV19 with TRBJ2-3; the match to TRBD2 covers 15 bases. The CDR3 has 14 amino acids. Germline trimming cut 5 bases from V and 10 bases from J; bases unmatched to any gene: 4. Germline V CDR1 and CDR2: LNHDA, SQIVND (reference sequence). In DNA form, the CDR3 reads TGTGCCAGTAGTCCGGGACTAGCGGGAGGCCCGCAGTATTTT. It yields the protein CASSPGLAGGPQYF.

This rearrangement joins TRBV19 to TRBJ1-5, with TRBD1 identical over 9 bases. V lost 10 bases to trimming and J lost 1 base; unmatched junction nucleotides: 5. This CDR3 is built from 14 residues. Per germline, CDR1 LNHDA and CDR2 SQIVND (reference sequence). This CDR3 is CATTGQGSNQPQHF. In DNA, the CDR3 is TGTGCCACTACGGGACAGGGCAGCAATCAGCCCCAGCATTTT.

The CDR3 DNA sequence: TGTGCCAGCTCAAAGCGGCTAGCGGGAGGAAACGATAGCACAGATACGCAGTATTTT. As protein: CASSKRLAGGNDSTDTQYF. This chain joins TRBV11-2 and TRBJ2-3; 11 bases line up with TRBD2. CDR1 and CDR2 from the germline V gene are SGHAT and FQNNGV. CDR3 length: 19 amino acids. V was pared by 8 bases and J by 0 bases, with 16 bases of the junction left unmatched.

This chain's CDR3 is CASSEGGLQNRELFF. The CDR3 coding sequence is TGTGCCAGCAGTGAAGGAGGACTTCAAAACCGGGAGCTGTTTTTT. This sequence joins TRBV2 and TRBJ2-2; possible D gene TRBD2, 5 bases. Trimming shortened V by 1 base and J by 9 bases, and 15 bases separated the two germline ends. Germline V gene lookup returns CDR1 SNHLY and CDR2 FYNNEI. The CDR3 spans 15 residues.

The count of this clone is one. The chain employs TRBV5-1 and TRBJ2-3; D remains ambiguous. The V and J ends lost 4 bases and 1 base respectively, with 7 bases between them. This CDR3 comprises 13 residues. Per germline, CDR1 SGHRS and CDR2 YFSETQ. The CDR3 coding sequence is TGCGCCAGCAGCGTCCCGGGCACAGATACGCAGTATTTT. This sequence encodes CASSVPGTDTQYF.